Each of the 10 T cell receptor beta chains below was sequenced from the same sample in a study of T cell responses to AZD1222 COVID-19 vaccine. Only in-frame clones appear in the TCRdb table, and some are missing; sequencing was by immunoSEQ multiplex PCR. Here the sample spans 110,000 or so clones, around 88% being singletons. Here the sequenced sample was peripheral blood, taken 28 days after the second AZD1222 dose. The receptors derive from an adult who received the AZD1222 COVID-19 vaccine.

This clone was detected only once. The V and J genes are TRBV6-2 or TRBV6-3 and TRBJ1-5; the D gene is possibly TRBD1 (6 bases). V dropped 4 bases and J dropped 4 bases, with 11 bases sitting between them. The germline CDR1 and CDR2 sequences are MNHEY and SVGEGT. This CDR3 has 14 residues. In nucleotides, the CDR3 is TGTGCCAGCAGTTCCACAGGGCAGAATCAGCCCCAGCATTTT. Encoded protein: CASSSTGQNQPQHF.

This clone was found once. The rearrangement uses TRBV5-8 and TRBJ2-1, with 8 nucleotides matching TRBD2. V lost 0 bases and J lost 3; bases outside the gene matches: 2. In germline, CDR1 is SGHTS, CDR2 YDEGEE. This CDR3 is built from 15 residues. This CDR3 is CASSLGLANYNEQFF. CDR3 DNA sequence: TGTGCCAGCAGCTTGGGACTAGCGAACTACAATGAGCAGTTCTTC.

This clone was seen only once. J is TRBJ1-1 and V is TRBV7-9; D is unclear. This CDR3 comprises 14 residues. Germline CDR1 reads SEHNR; CDR2 reads FQNEAQ (reference sequence). The V end lost 1 base, the J end lost 4 bases, and 10 bases lay between the germline ends. In DNA, the CDR3 is TGTGCCAGCAGCTTAGGGGGTTCCCGCACTGAAGCTTTCTTT. It is translated as CASSLGGSRTEAFF.

V and J are TRBV5-4 and TRBJ1-1; TRBD1 aligns across 10 bases. CDR1 is SGHNT, CDR2 YYREEE, per germline (reference sequence). The CDR3 extends over 16 amino acids. V shed 2 bases and J 3 bases; nucleotides not matched to a gene: 7. CDR3 in DNA: TGTGCCAGCAGCTTCCCGACAGGGGGCATACACACTGAAGCTTTCTTT. Protein: CASSFPTGGIHTEAFF.

Regarding this clone: This sample includes further DNA sequences coding for the same CDR3. The CDR3 DNA sequence: TGCGCCAGCAGCTTGGCCGGGTACGGAAACACCATATATTTT. Amino acid sequence: CASSLAGYGNTIYF. The chain combines TRBV5-1 with TRBJ1-3; D call uncertain. The V and J ends lost 0 bases and 4 bases respectively, with 8 bases between them. This CDR3 contains 14 residues. The germline CDR1 and CDR2 sequences are SGHRS and YFSETQ.

This chain connects TRBV5-1 to TRBJ2-2; 8 bases are a match to TRBD1. Germline CDR1 SGHRS, CDR2 YFSETQ. The V gene end was trimmed by 4 bases and the J gene end by 7 bases; junction bases not matched to a gene: 18. The CDR3 is 18 amino acids. The CDR3 nucleotides read TGCGCCAGCAGCCCCTACTCCCAACGGACAGGGACGAACGGGGAGCTGTTTTTT. Translating gives CASSPYSQRTGTNGELFF.

The chain couples TRBV7-3 to TRBJ2-1; 8 bases line up with TRBD1. Looked up from germline, CDR1 is SGHTA and CDR2 is FQGTGA. V shed 2 bases and J 5 bases; nucleotides not matched to a gene: 5. This CDR3 has 15 amino acids. CDR3: CASSLGQGTHNEQFF. The CDR3 DNA reads TGTGCCAGCAGCTTAGGACAGGGAACCCACAATGAGCAGTTCTTC.

The chain joins TRBV3-1 (or the pseudogene TRBV3-2) to TRBJ2-7; 7 nucleotides align to TRBD1. V lost 5 bases and J lost 2; bases outside the gene matches: 9. The V gene's germline CDR1 is LGHDT and CDR2 YNNKEL (reference sequence). This CDR3 has 15 residues. CDR3 residues: CASSSIRGGAYEQYF. The CDR3 nucleotides read TGTGCCAGCAGCTCAATCCGAGGGGGCGCCTACGAGCAGTACTTC.

V and J are TRBV19 and TRBJ1-1, with 7 bases lining up with TRBD1. The CDR3 totals 15 residues. Germline V CDR1 and CDR2: LNHDA, SQIVND (reference sequence). Trimming at V came to 7 bases and at J to 3 bases, leaving 11 bases not matched to a gene. The CDR3 nucleotides are TGTGCCAGTACCCCACCCTACAGGGGTGACACTGAAGCTTTCTTT. This encodes CASTPPYRGDTEAFF.

This chain uses TRBV5-5 with TRBJ2-3; the match to TRBD2 covers 10 bases. The V gene end was trimmed by 1 base and the J gene end by 3 bases; junction bases not matched to a gene: 11. This CDR3 contains 18 residues. From germline, CDR1 is SGHKS and CDR2 YYEKEE (reference sequence). CDR3 protein: CASSLLAGGNRWTDTQYF. The CDR3 region has the DNA TGTGCCAGCAGCTTGTTAGCGGGGGGTAACAGGTGGACAGATACGCAGTATTTT.